Following are 15 T cell receptor beta chains from one sample sequenced in a study of T cells in narcolepsy (dated by TCRdb to 2016 to 2018). Libraries were made using the immunoSEQ multiplex PCR assay. The clones in this table, taken by TCRdb from immuneACCESS, are in-frame only. Not every clone is retained; where verified, under half of the shortfall comes from an unresolved V gene, and the cause of the rest is unknown. Counted in this sample were about 41,000 clones; approximately 88% of them appeared once. Jointly, the top ten make up roughly 1.3% of the sample. Sequencing used CD45RA- memory CD4+ T cells from PBMCs. The sample's cell subset or site label, decoded: memory T cells sorted ex vivo from peripheral blood. The receptors were sampled from a human donor with narcolepsy.

The chain employs TRBV2 and TRBJ2-7; D call uncertain. The CDR3 runs 11 residues. The V end was cut by 7 bases, the J end by 3 bases, with 7 bases between. In germline, CDR1 is SNHLY, CDR2 FYNNEI. This CDR3 is CASTFSYEQYF. In DNA, the CDR3 is TGTGCCAGCACCTTTAGCTACGAGCAGTACTTC.

The chain recombines TRBV7-2 with TRBJ2-6, with 12 nucleotides matching TRBD1. Germline CDR1 reads SGHTA; CDR2 reads FQGNSA. This CDR3 is built from 17 residues. The J segment lost 1 base and the V segment lost 7 bases, leaving 5 bases of the junction unmatched. As DNA, the CDR3 is TGTGCCAGCATCCCGGGACAGGGGGCTTCTGGGGCCAACGTCCTGACTTTC. It translates to CASIPGQGASGANVLTF.

The V and J genes are TRBV11-2 and TRBJ2-1; D is undetermined. The V end was cut by 2 bases, the J end by 11 bases, with 10 bases between. Germline V gene data show CDR1 as SGHAT and CDR2 as FQNNGV. The CDR3 is 12 amino acids. The CDR3 nucleotides read TGTGCCAGCAGCTTAATGAGACCCAAGCAGTTCTTC. Protein: CASSLMRPKQFF.

The V gene is TRBV7-8, the J gene TRBJ2-7, with 9 bases fitting TRBD2. The CDR3 runs to 15 residues. In germline, CDR1 is SGHVS, CDR2 FQNEAQ. With 2 bases clipped from V and 7 bases from J, the junction kept 9 bases outside the gene matches. CDR3 DNA sequence: TGTGCCAGCAGCTTACGTAGCGGGAGCCTGGGGGAGCAGTACTTC. Translating gives CASSLRSGSLGEQYF.

This chain joins TRBV19 and TRBJ1-5; 8 nucleotides agree with TRBD1. The CDR3 covers 19 residues. V lost 1 base to trimming and J lost 0 bases; unmatched junction nucleotides: 11. Per germline, CDR1 LNHDA and CDR2 SQIVND (reference sequence). The CDR3 region is CASSIGSRGRGDSNQPQHF. The CDR3, as DNA: TGTGCCAGTAGTATAGGGTCCAGGGGGCGCGGGGATAGCAATCAGCCCCAGCATTTT.

The chain employs TRBV18 and TRBJ1-5, with TRBD1 as a possible D gene (5 bases). Trimming cost V 6 bases and J 4 bases, with 16 bases left between them. The length of the CDR3 is 15 residues. Germline-derived CDR1 and CDR2 are KGHSH and LQKENI. CDR3 DNA sequence: TGTGCCAGCTCCAAAGGCACAGGCTCGAATCAGCCCCAGCATTTT. It encodes CASSKGTGSNQPQHF.

This chain links TRBV11-2 with TRBJ2-5; TRBD2 matches at 9 bases. V was pared by 4 bases and J by 2 bases, with 8 bases of the junction left unmatched. Germline CDR1 SGHAT, CDR2 FQNNGV. CDR3 length: 16 residues. The CDR3 sequence is CASSWREGWGQETQYF. The CDR3 coding sequence is TGTGCCAGCAGCTGGCGGGAGGGCTGGGGACAAGAGACCCAGTACTTC.

The genes are TRBV7-2 and TRBJ2-1, with 12 positions matching TRBD2. Per germline, CDR1 SGHTA and CDR2 FQGNSA. The CDR3 extends over 18 amino acids. With 5 bases clipped from V and 7 bases from J, the junction kept 15 bases outside the gene matches. CDR3 DNA: TGTGCCAGCAGCCCCGACCGTTTTAGACTAGCGGGAGTAAATGAGCAGTTCTTC. As protein: CASSPDRFRLAGVNEQFF.

The J gene is TRBJ1-6, the V gene TRBV7-2; a weak D match, TRBD1 (6 bases). The V end lost 4 bases, the J end lost 13 bases, and 20 bases lay between the germline ends. The V gene's germline CDR1 is SGHTA and CDR2 FQGNSA. The CDR3 totals 15 residues. CDR3 residues: CASSSSGQWASPLHF. In DNA, the CDR3 is TGTGCCAGCAGCTCAAGCGGACAGTGGGCTTCGCCCCTCCACTTT.

The rearrangement links TRBV18 to TRBJ1-1; no clear D gene. The germline V gene encodes CDR1 KGHSH and CDR2 LQKENI. This CDR3 has 14 residues. V lost 6 bases and J 1 base, leaving 12 bases between the germline ends. The CDR3 region has the DNA TGTGCCAGCTCCGGAAAGAACAGGAACACTGAAGCTTTCTTT. This encodes CASSGKNRNTEAFF.

This clone was recorded only once. This chain links TRBV11-3 with TRBJ2-7; the match to TRBD2 covers 11 bases. The CDR3 length is 14 residues. Germline CDR1 and CDR2: SGHNT and YENEEA. V shed 5 bases, J shed 2 bases, and the junction held 2 bases outside the gene matches. In DNA form, the CDR3 reads TGTGCCAGCAGCGTTAGCGGGGGGGCCTACGAGCAGTACTTC. This codes for CASSVSGGAYEQYF.

This sequence joins TRBV19 and TRBJ2-2; D is unresolved. This CDR3 is 13 amino acids long. Trimming shortened V by 5 bases and J by 8 bases, and 12 bases separated the two germline ends. The germline V gene encodes CDR1 LNHDA and CDR2 SQIVND (reference sequence). In DNA, the CDR3 is TGTGCCAGTAGTCCCCATGCGTTTGGGGAGCTGTTTTTT. Its translation is CASSPHAFGELFF.

This chain links TRBV5-1 with TRBJ2-5, with D tentatively TRBD2 (5 bases). V was cut by 0 bases and J by 1 base, with 16 bases left in between. This CDR3 comprises 17 residues. Looked up from germline, CDR1 is SGHRS and CDR2 is YFSETQ. CDR3 coding DNA: TGCGCCAGCAGCTTGGGTAGAGGGCAGCGTCTCCAAGAGACCCAGTACTTC. Translating gives CASSLGRGQRLQETQYF. The whole variable domain, filled in from reference TRBV5-1 and TRBJ2-5, reads KAGVTQTPRYLIKTRGQQVTLSCSPISGHRSVSWYQQTPGQGLQFLFEYFSETQRNKGNFPGRFSGRQFSNSRSEMNVSTLELGDSALYLCASSLGRGQRLQETQYFGPGTRLLVL.

The chain carries TRBV11-3 and TRBJ1-3; 10 bases line up with TRBD1. CDR3 length equals 15 residues. The trim removed 4 bases at V and 4 bases at J, leaving 4 bases unmatched. CDR1 and CDR2 (germline): SGHNT, YENEEA. DNA for the CDR3: TGTGCCAGCAGCTCGACAGGGGGCCAAGGAAACACCATATATTTT. It translates to CASSSTGGQGNTIYF. The full variable domain, in which reference TRBV11-3 and TRBJ1-3 provide the parts outside the CDR3, is EAGVVQSPRYKIIEKKQPVAFWCNPISGHNTLYWYLQNLGQGPELLIRYENEEAVDDSQLPKDRFSAERLKGVDSTLKIQPAELGDSAVYLCASSSTGGQGNTIYFGEGSWLTVV.

This clone showed up just a few times. CDR3 in amino acids: CASSQGAGGTYEQYF. CDR3 DNA sequence: TGCGCCAGCAGCCAAGGGGCAGGGGGAACCTACGAGCAGTACTTC. The chain uses TRBV4-1 and TRBJ2-5; 7 positions agree with TRBD1. The closer fit of TRBJ2-7 to the DNA end suggests the J call may be wrong. The CDR3 sequence is 15 residues long. In germline, CDR1 is MGHRA, CDR2 YSYEKL.